The clone carrying this T cell receptor beta chain appeared many times. This sample is drawn from a study of regulatory T cells in long-lasting Graves disease. Study background: Antithyroid drugs had been taken by newly diagnosed Graves' patients for under 3 months.

Documented time point: newly diagnosed GD, antithyroid drugs for less than 3 months. From RNA extracted from PBMCs, the TCR library was made. The patients included were those that came from an endocrinology department in Xi'an, China. HTBI primers from iRepertoire and Arm-PCR of CDR3 regions yielded the TCR beta libraries. Each CDR3 protein gets one entry after TCRdb re-called the multiplex PCR reads with MiXCR. The repertoire holds fewer than 650,000 distinct CDR3 sequences, with 15% to 20% as singletons. This sample also belongs to another study, concerning T cells in Graves' hyperthyroidism and ophthalmopathy.

This receptor was taken from a man aged 18 to 29 with Graves disease. This specimen was peripheral blood mononuclear cells (PBMCs), taken at new diagnosis, from a patient treated with antithyroid drugs.

CDR3 residues: CASTRTAYNEQFF. As DNA, the CDR3 is TGTGCCAGCACCCGGACAGCTTACAATGAGCAGTTCTTC. The chain is built from TRBV6-1 and TRBJ2-1; tentative D call: TRBD1 (6 bases). This CDR3 has 13 amino acids. Trimming left V 7 bases short and J 4 bases short, with 11 bases between. CDR1 and CDR2 (germline): MNHNS, SASEGT.